What follows are 3 T cell receptor beta chains derived from one specimen sequenced in a study of blood T cell repertoires in COVID-19. Repertoires were generated with immunoSEQ multiplex PCR, while TCRdb's copy carries only in-frame clones and drops some. The sample carries around 75,000 clones, about 89% recorded once. Sequenced sample: peripheral blood. Receptor source: a man aged 60-69 years with acute or convalescent COVID-19.

This rearrangement joins TRBV6-5 to TRBJ2-1; 7 nucleotides agree with TRBD1. This CDR3 comprises 15 residues. The junction had 7 bases not matched to a gene; V was cut back by 6 bases and J by 2 bases. Germline CDR1 is MNHEY and CDR2 is SVGAGI. For the CDR3, the DNA is TGTGCCAGCAGCCCGGACAGGCATCCCTACAATGAGCAGTTCTTC. It is translated as CASSPDRHPYNEQFF.

V is TRBV5-1 and J is TRBJ1-4, with unresolved D. The CDR3 length is 16 residues. Trimming cost V 4 bases and J 5 bases, with 18 bases left between them. Germline CDR1 is SGHRS and CDR2 is YFSETQ. The CDR3 sequence: CASSITSQLGNEKLFF. The CDR3 DNA is TGCGCCAGCAGCATCACTTCACAGCTTGGAAATGAAAAACTGTTTTTT.

The chain couples TRBV27 to TRBJ2-3; D is ambiguous. With 5 bases removed from V and 0 bases from J, the gap between germline ends came to 15 bases. The CDR3 covers 16 residues. Germline V gene sequence: CDR1 MNHEY, CDR2 SMNVEV (reference sequence). The CDR3 bases are TGTGCCAGCAGTACCCAACAGAGACCTAGCACAGATACGCAGTATTTT. Residues: CASSTQQRPSTDTQYF.